Following are 18 T cell receptor beta chains from one sample sequenced in a study of CD8 T cells in Susac syndrome. The RNA input was roughly 0.45 to 1 ug, and it was reverse transcribed with random hexamers. TCRdb independently ran MiXCR on the immunoSEQ multiplex PCR reads; one entry per CDR3 protein. The sample includes around 130,000 distinct CDR3 sequences, approximately 89% seen only once; the top ten take about 0.25%. Specimen: CD8+ T cells from PBMCs. The receptors here all came from a human donor with multiple sclerosis.

J is TRBJ2-1 and V is TRBV3-1; D not certain. V was pared by 5 bases and J by 12 bases, with 8 bases between. The CDR3 is 10 residues long. Germline V CDR1 and CDR2: LGHDT, YNNKEL (reference sequence). CDR3: CASSGRVQFF. The CDR3 bases are TGTGCCAGCAGCGGAAGGGTGCAGTTCTTC.

This sequence joins TRBV15 and TRBJ1-2, with D perhaps matching TRBD1 (6 bases). CDR1 LNHNV and CDR2 YYDKDF come from the germline V gene (reference sequence). Trimming took off 3 bases at V and 0 bases at J, with 11 bases between the two ends. The CDR3 is made up of 15 amino acids. DNA for the CDR3: TGTGCCACCAGCAGCCCACAGGGAGCTAACTATGGCTACACCTTC. This sequence encodes CATSSPQGANYGYTF.

The chain joins TRBV7-9 to TRBJ1-1; D unresolved. Looked up from germline, CDR1 is SEHNR and CDR2 is FQNEAQ (reference sequence). Trimming stripped 3 bases from V and 1 base from J, with 9 bases between. This CDR3 has 14 residues. In DNA form, the CDR3 reads TGTGCCAGCAGCTTTCCTGGCCGGAACACTGAAGCTTTCTTT. Its translation: CASSFPGRNTEAFF.

This CDR3 is CSVPRGVAYEQYF. The CDR3 DNA is TGCAGTGTCCCGAGGGGAGTGGCCTACGAGCAGTACTTC. V and J are TRBV20-1 and TRBJ2-7, with D perhaps being TRBD1 or TRBD2 (5 bases each). The CDR3 length is 13 residues. CDR1 is DFQATT, CDR2 SNEGSKA, per germline (reference sequence). V was pared by 7 bases and J by 2 bases, with 15 bases between.

This chain links TRBV2 with TRBJ2-1; D perhaps matches TRBD2 (6 bases). Trimming removed 4 bases at V and 3 bases at J, with 13 bases between. CDR3 length: 15 residues. Germline loops: CDR1 SNHLY, CDR2 FYNNEI. The CDR3 loop reads CASSVGGGLYNEQFF. CDR3 nucleotides: TGTGCCAGCAGTGTGGGGGGTGGTCTCTACAATGAGCAGTTCTTC.

The chain has TRBV5-1 and TRBJ2-7; D is possibly TRBD1 or TRBD2 (5 bases each). Germline CDR1 is SGHRS and CDR2 is YFSETQ. V was cut by 0 bases and J by 4 bases, with 14 bases left in between. The CDR3 sequence is 15 residues long. CDR3 loop: CASSLGRDLPYEQYF. The CDR3 nucleotides read TGCGCCAGCAGCTTGGGCCGGGACCTTCCTTACGAGCAGTACTTC.

The V call is TRBV30, the J call TRBJ1-5; no definite D call. This CDR3 comprises 13 residues. The germline V gene encodes CDR1 GTSNPN and CDR2 SVGIG (reference sequence). V was trimmed by 1 base and J by 3 bases, leaving 7 bases between them. CDR3 DNA sequence: TGTGCCTGGAGTGATGGGTTCAATCAGCCCCAGCATTTT. It codes for CAWSDGFNQPQHF.

This chain connects TRBV7-9 to TRBJ1-1, with D perhaps matching TRBD1 (6 bases). V lost 8 bases and J lost 1, with 11 bases in between. CDR1 and CDR2 from the germline V gene are SEHNR and FQNEAQ (reference sequence). The CDR3 has 13 residues. The CDR3 nucleotides are TGTGCCAGCTTCTGGACAGCGAACACTGAAGCTTTCTTT. Translating gives CASFWTANTEAFF.

The rearrangement links TRBV2 to TRBJ2-7, with a weak D call TRBD1 (5 bases). This CDR3 contains 13 residues. Germline V lookup: CDR1 SNHLY, CDR2 FYNNEI. V gave up 6 bases and J gave up 5 bases, with 14 bases separating them. The CDR3 reads CASSVPGANEQYF. For the CDR3, the DNA is TGTGCCAGCAGCGTTCCTGGGGCCAACGAGCAGTACTTC.

This chain uses TRBV2 with TRBJ2-3; 14 nucleotides line up with TRBD2. The ends lost 6 bases at V and 4 bases at J; junction bases unmatched: 9. The CDR3 is 17 residues long. Germline V lookup: CDR1 SNHLY, CDR2 FYNNEI. CDR3 nucleotides: TGTGCCAGCAGCGGGGGACTAGCGGGAGAAGATCCAGATACGCAGTATTTT. It yields the protein CASSGGLAGEDPDTQYF.

J is TRBJ2-2 and V is TRBV2; D unresolved. V was clipped by 3 bases and J by 1 base, with 6 bases between them. Germline CDR1 and CDR2: SNHLY and FYNNEI. The CDR3 consists of 14 residues. The CDR3 spells CASSDWLNTGELFF. DNA of the CDR3: TGTGCCAGCAGTGACTGGTTGAACACCGGGGAGCTGTTTTTT.

The genes are TRBV3-1 and TRBJ1-1; tentatively, D is TRBD1 (5 bases). The V gene's germline CDR1 is LGHDT and CDR2 YNNKEL (reference sequence). Trimming removed 0 bases from V and 5 bases from J, with 10 bases in between. CDR3 length: 14 residues. Here the CDR3 DNA reads TGTGCCAGCAGCCAAGATATAGGGGAGACTGAAGCTTTCTTT. Its translation: CASSQDIGETEAFF.

The chain recombines TRBV4-1 with TRBJ2-7; a possible D gene is TRBD1 (6 bases). The ends were cut back, 1 base at V and 0 bases at J, with 13 bases in the middle. The CDR3 runs to 16 residues. Germline V gene data show CDR1 as MGHRA and CDR2 as YSYEKL. CDR3 in amino acids: CASSQGGQGVSYEQYF. The CDR3, as DNA: TGCGCCAGCAGCCAAGGGGGGCAGGGAGTCTCCTACGAGCAGTACTTC.

The rearrangement joins TRBV19 to TRBJ1-5; D unresolved. CDR1 is LNHDA and CDR2 is SQIVND in the germline V gene (reference sequence). Trimming cost V 3 bases and J 3 bases, with 6 bases left between them. The CDR3 contains 13 residues. CDR3 bases: TGTGCCAGTAGTATCGAGCTCAATCAGCCCCAGCATTTT. Its protein is CASSIELNQPQHF.

J is TRBJ1-4 and V is TRBV4-1; 8 bases agree with TRBD1. Per the germline V gene, CDR1 is MGHRA and CDR2 is YSYEKL. V dropped 4 bases and J dropped 6; count of bases not matched to a gene: 7. The CDR3 runs to 15 residues. The CDR3 region has the DNA TGCGCCAGCAGCCTGTCAGGGGGCAGAGATGAAAAACTGTTTTTT. This gives the protein CASSLSGGRDEKLFF.

The genes are TRBV3-1 and TRBJ2-3, with D unresolved. Germline CDR1 LGHDT, CDR2 YNNKEL (reference sequence). This CDR3 spans 16 amino acids. Trimming shortened V by 0 bases and J by 1 base, and 11 bases separated the two germline ends. Here the CDR3 DNA reads TGTGCCAGCAGCCAAGAAAAACTCCCTGGCACAGATACGCAGTATTTT. It yields the protein CASSQEKLPGTDTQYF.

The chain recombines TRBV6-6 with TRBJ2-2; D ambiguous. The germline V and J ends were trimmed by 2 bases and 6 bases, with 1 base remaining between them. Germline values: CDR1 MNHNY, CDR2 SVGAGI (reference sequence). This CDR3 has 11 residues. The CDR3 loop reads CASSYPGELFF. CDR3 in DNA: TGTGCCAGCAGTTACCCCGGGGAGCTGTTTTTT.

The chain joins TRBV7-9 to TRBJ2-7; D unclear. The V gene lost 5 bases and the J gene lost 1 base, with 12 bases spanning the gap. The germline V gene encodes CDR1 SEHNR and CDR2 FQNEAQ (reference sequence). This CDR3 has 14 residues. CDR3 region: CASSVDLKSYEQYF. Here the CDR3 DNA reads TGTGCCAGCAGCGTAGACTTAAAATCCTACGAGCAGTACTTC. Looking up the rest from reference TRBV7-9 and TRBJ2-7 gives the full variable domain: DTGVSQNPRHKITKRGQNVTFRCDPISEHNRLYWYRQTLGQGPEFLTYFQNEAQLEKSRLLSDRFSAERPKGSFSTLEIQRTEQGDSAMYLCASSVDLKSYEQYFGPGTRLTVT.